This T cell receptor (beta chain) was recovered during a study of beta chain features in type 1 diabetes. At the level of the study: The examined sorted cells totaled under 120 million across samples. The study's findings and limits: Within the patient group, naive, central memory and Treg TCRB repertoires appeared more similar to each other than within healthy donors. All four CD4+ subsets of Type 1 diabetes patients contained TCRB CDR3s that were moderately but significantly shorter. Insertions at VDJ junctions were less frequent in type 1 diabetes patients. These patients also deleted more nucleotides at the same junctions.

The investigators reverse transcribed all of the isolated RNA, so they sequenced expressed TCRB transcripts. TCRdb keeps only in-frame clones here, not all; method: immunoSEQ multiplex PCR. Found here are a few hundred thousand clones, around 9.6% of them singletons; the top ten hold about 0.6%. Based on CD45RO/CCR7/CD25/CD127/CD95/CD27, CD4+ regulatory, stem cell-like memory, naive and central memory cells were sorted. As concerns this clone: The antigen is not known.

The CDR3 covers 15 residues. Trimming took 6 bases from V and 4 from J, leaving 18 bases between them. Germline V gene data show CDR1 as MDHEN and CDR2 as SYDVKM. The receptor's source is a man in his thirties or forties with type 1 diabetes. Sequencing was carried out using central memory CD4+ T cells from blood. The rearrangement joins TRBV28 to TRBJ1-1; D is possibly TRBD1 (6 bases). The CDR3 region is CASSRSLQGGTEAFF. In nucleotides, the CDR3 is TGTGCCAGCAGCCGGTCCCTACAGGGTGGCACTGAAGCTTTCTTT.